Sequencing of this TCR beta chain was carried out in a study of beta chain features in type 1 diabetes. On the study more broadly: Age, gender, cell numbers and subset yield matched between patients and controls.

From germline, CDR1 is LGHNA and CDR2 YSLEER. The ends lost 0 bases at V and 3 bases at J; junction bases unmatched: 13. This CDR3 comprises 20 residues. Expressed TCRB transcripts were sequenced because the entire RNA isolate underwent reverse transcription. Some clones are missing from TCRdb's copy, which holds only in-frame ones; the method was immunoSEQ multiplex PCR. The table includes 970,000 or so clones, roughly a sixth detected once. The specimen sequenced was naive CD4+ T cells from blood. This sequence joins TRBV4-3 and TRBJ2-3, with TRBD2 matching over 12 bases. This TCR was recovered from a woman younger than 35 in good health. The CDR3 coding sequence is TGCGCCAGCAGCCAAGATTTGCTAGCGGGAGGGATTGTGGGGACAGATACGCAGTATTTT. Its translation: CASSQDLLAGGIVGTDTQYF.